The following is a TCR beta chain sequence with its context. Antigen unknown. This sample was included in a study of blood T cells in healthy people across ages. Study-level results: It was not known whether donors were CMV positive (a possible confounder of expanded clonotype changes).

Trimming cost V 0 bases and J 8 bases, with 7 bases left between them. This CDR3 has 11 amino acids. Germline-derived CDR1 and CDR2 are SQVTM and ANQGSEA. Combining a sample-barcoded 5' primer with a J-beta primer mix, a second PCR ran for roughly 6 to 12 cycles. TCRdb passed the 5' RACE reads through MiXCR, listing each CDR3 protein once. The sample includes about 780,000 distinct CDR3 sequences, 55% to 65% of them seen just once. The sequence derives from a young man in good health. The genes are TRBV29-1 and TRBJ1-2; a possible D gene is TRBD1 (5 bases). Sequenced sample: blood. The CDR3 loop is CSVEDWDGYTF. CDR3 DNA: TGCAGCGTTGAAGATTGGGACGGCTACACCTTC.